The entry that follows covers one T cell receptor beta chain sequence. Germline CDR1 GTSNPN, CDR2 SVGIG (reference sequence). The CDR3 covers 16 residues. The V segment lost 4 bases and the J segment 8 bases; nucleotides outside the gene matches: 18. The sample belongs to a study of cytomegalovirus exposure and HLA in healthy donors. The PCR made use of 60 Vbeta and 13 Jbeta primers. Sequencing used immunoSEQ multiplex PCR; TCRdb keeps in-frame clones, though not all of them. The repertoire consists of fewer than 250,000 clones, with approximately 87% occurring once and the leading ten covering around 1.4%.

The chain has TRBV30 and TRBJ1-2; 8 positions match TRBD1. This receptor was identified in a man aged 30 to 39 in good health and CMV-seronegative. The material sequenced was PBMCs. The CDR3 spells CAWKPRTGGRVSGYTF. The CDR3 nucleotides read TGTGCCTGGAAGCCCCGAACAGGGGGGCGCGTCAGCGGCTACACCTTC.